Following are 21 T cell receptor beta chains from one sample sequenced in a study of CD8 T cells in Susac syndrome (dated by TCRdb to about 2019). Libraries were prepared through the immunoSEQ multiplex PCR assay. RNA was extracted using the RNeasy kit, and roughly 0.5 to 1 microgram was reverse transcribed with random hexamers. Clones were called with MiXCR by TCRdb after fastp trimmed the public reads at Q25, and only in-frame beta chains were retained. Entries are consolidated by CDR3 protein sequence, retaining the most common genes and DNA. This sample has about 150,000 distinct CDR3 sequences in its table, and roughly 95% of those were observed once. The ten largest account for about 0.16% of the sample. The sample consisted of CD4+ T cells from PBMCs. The receptors were sampled from a human donor with Susac syndrome.

V and J are TRBV7-6 and TRBJ2-2; D gene uncertain. CDR1 and CDR2 (germline): SGHVS, FNYEAQ. CDR3 size: 12 residues. V was pared by 5 bases and J by 5 bases, with 6 bases between. The CDR3 here is CASSIQTGELFF. The CDR3 nucleotides read TGTGCCAGCAGCATTCAGACCGGGGAGCTGTTTTTT.

The genes are TRBV2 and TRBJ2-7; tentative D call: TRBD1 (7 bases). Germline CDR1 is SNHLY and CDR2 is FYNNEI. There are 13 residues in the CDR3. V gave up 5 bases and J gave up 3 bases, with 11 bases separating them. CDR3 nucleotide sequence: TGTGCCAGCAGTAACAGGGGACTCTACGAGCAGTACTTC. Translation: CASSNRGLYEQYF.

This sequence joins TRBV20-1 and TRBJ2-3; no clear D gene. The V end was cut by 5 bases, the J end by 2 bases, with 8 bases between. Germline CDR1 reads DFQATT; CDR2 reads SNEGSKA (reference sequence). The CDR3 spans 12 residues. CDR3 bases: TGCAGTGCTGGTATTTCCACAGATACGCAGTATTTT. It yields the protein CSAGISTDTQYF.

The chain is built from TRBV29-1 and TRBJ1-2; 10 bases line up with TRBD1. The junction had 4 bases not matched to a gene; V was cut back by 3 bases and J by 3 bases. Per the germline V gene, CDR1 is SQVTM and CDR2 is ANQGSEA. The CDR3 is made up of 14 amino acids. CDR3 in amino acids: CSVEGTGVDYGYTF. In DNA form, the CDR3 reads TGCAGCGTTGAGGGGACAGGGGTAGACTATGGCTACACCTTC. The full variable domain, completed using reference TRBV29-1 and TRBJ1-2, is SAVISQKPSRDICQRGTSLTIQCQVDSQVTMMFWYRQQPGQSLTLIATANQGSEATYESGFVIDKFPISRPNLTFSTLTVSNMSPEDSSIYLCSVEGTGVDYGYTFGSGTRLTVV.

V gene TRBV7-2 combines with J gene TRBJ1-3; D ambiguous. V lost 4 bases to trimming and J lost 0 bases, with 7 bases between them. CDR3 size: 14 residues. Looked up from germline, CDR1 is SGHTA and CDR2 is FQGNSA. In DNA form, the CDR3 reads TGTGCCAGCAGCTCCCTAGCCTCTGGAAACACCATATATTTT. Protein product: CASSSLASGNTIYF.

V is TRBV29-1 and J is TRBJ2-5, with a tentative D call TRBD1 (6 bases). The CDR3 runs to 14 residues. The germline V and J ends were trimmed by 4 bases and 0 bases, with 12 bases remaining between them. The germline V gene encodes CDR1 SQVTM and CDR2 ANQGSEA. This chain's CDR3 is CSVVGTPYQETQYF. CDR3 nucleotides: TGCAGCGTTGTAGGGACACCCTACCAAGAGACCCAGTACTTC.

V usage is TRBV20-1 and J usage is TRBJ2-5; D remains unclear. Germline values: CDR1 DFQATT, CDR2 SNEGSKA (reference sequence). The CDR3 is made up of 11 amino acids. V lost 5 bases to trimming and J lost 5 bases, with 9 bases between them. The CDR3 bases are TGCAGTGCTCACTTCGGGGAGACCCAGTACTTC. Translating gives CSAHFGETQYF.

The chain carries TRBV11-2 and TRBJ2-2; the D is unclear. Trimming removed 7 bases at V and 6 bases at J, with 12 bases between. The CDR3 has 13 amino acids. CDR1 SGHAT and CDR2 FQNNGV come from the germline V gene. As DNA, the CDR3 is TGTGCCAGCACCCTTGACGGTTCCGGGGAGCTGTTTTTT. The encoded protein is CASTLDGSGELFF.

This clonotype has a single count. This chain connects TRBV28 to TRBJ1-6; D call uncertain. Trimming removed 5 bases at V and 8 bases at J, with 7 bases between. This CDR3 comprises 12 residues. From germline, CDR1 is MDHEN and CDR2 SYDVKM. CDR3 protein: CASSGVDSPLHF. The CDR3 region has the DNA TGTGCCAGCAGTGGGGTGGATTCACCCCTCCACTTT.

V usage is TRBV29-1 and J usage is TRBJ2-6, with no clear D. CDR3 length: 13 amino acids. Germline V gene lookup returns CDR1 SQVTM and CDR2 ANQGSEA. V was pared by 5 bases and J by 2 bases, with 7 bases between. The CDR3 DNA is TGCAGCGTTCTGAGTACTGGGGCCAACGTCCTGACTTTC. Its translation: CSVLSTGANVLTF.

J is TRBJ2-2 and V is TRBV29-1; D uncertain. Trimming cost V 4 bases and J 6 bases, with 6 bases left between them. CDR3 length: 11 amino acids. CDR1 and CDR2 (germline): SQVTM, ANQGSEA. The CDR3 coding sequence is TGCAGCGTTGGAGATCCCGGGGAGCTGTTTTTT. This codes for CSVGDPGELFF.

V gene TRBV29-1 combines with J gene TRBJ1-2; maybe TRBD1 (6 bases). The CDR3 contains 12 residues. The germline gives CDR1 SQVTM, CDR2 ANQGSEA. V dropped 1 base and J dropped 4 bases, with 7 bases sitting between them. The DNA for the CDR3 is TGCAGCGTTGAAGGCAGGGGCTATGGCTACACCTTC. It specifies CSVEGRGYGYTF.

The chain uses TRBV7-2 and TRBJ1-1, with TRBD1 matching over 10 bases. V gave up 3 bases and J gave up 7 bases; unmatched junction bases: 5. The germline V gene has CDR1 SGHTA and CDR2 FQGNSA. The CDR3 totals 14 residues. The CDR3 is CASSFGQGGVEAFF. In nucleotides, the CDR3 is TGTGCCAGCAGCTTCGGACAGGGGGGAGTTGAAGCTTTCTTT. The entire variable domain, with the rest obtained from reference TRBV7-2 and TRBJ1-1, is as follows: GAGVSQSPSNKVTEKGKDVELRCDPISGHTALYWYRQSLGQGLEFLIYFQGNSAPDKSGLPSDRFSAERTGGSVSTLTIQRTQQEDSAVYLCASSFGQGGVEAFFGQGTRLTVV.

The V call is TRBV20-1, the J call TRBJ2-7; TRBD2 aligns across 15 bases. From germline, CDR1 is DFQATT and CDR2 SNEGSKA (reference sequence). The CDR3 covers 16 residues. The V gene end was trimmed by 5 bases and the J gene end by 2 bases; junction bases not matched to a gene: 7. CDR3 residues: CSAGPGLAGGTYEQYF. The CDR3 nucleotides read TGCAGTGCTGGCCCGGGACTAGCGGGGGGCACCTACGAGCAGTACTTC.

The V call is TRBV29-1, the J call TRBJ2-5; D not resolved. The CDR3 sequence is 12 residues long. Trimming stripped 8 bases from V and 5 bases from J, with 15 bases between. Germline V lookup: CDR1 SQVTM, CDR2 ANQGSEA. The CDR3 coding sequence is TGCAGCACCCGGAAGCTCGGGGAGACCCAGTACTTC. Its translation: CSTRKLGETQYF.

The CDR3 region is CASSLVSGANVLTF. The CDR3 bases are TGCGCCAGCAGCTTGGTGTCTGGGGCCAACGTCCTGACTTTC. The J gene is TRBJ2-6, the V gene TRBV5-1; no firm D call. Germline V gene data show CDR1 as SGHRS and CDR2 as YFSETQ. This CDR3 comprises 14 residues. V was shortened by 0 bases and J by 1 base, with 2 bases between the two germline ends.

This chain links TRBV12-3 or TRBV12-4 with TRBJ2-3; weak D call: TRBD2 (6 bases). Between the trimmed V and J ends, which lost 10 bases and 0 bases, there was a span of 17 bases. The CDR3 has 15 amino acids. The CDR3 coding sequence is TGTGCCACCAACGTCGGCGGGGCTAGCACAGATACGCAGTATTTT. Protein product: CATNVGGASTDTQYF.

The chain employs TRBV29-1 and TRBJ1-2; D possibly corresponds to TRBD1 (6 bases). V was cut by 2 bases and J by 7 bases, with 17 bases left in between. The CDR3 extends over 14 amino acids. Per the germline V gene, CDR1 is SQVTM and CDR2 is ANQGSEA. CDR3 protein: CSVENLAGAAGYTF. CDR3 nucleotides: TGCAGCGTTGAAAATTTAGCAGGGGCGGCTGGCTACACCTTC.

The chain joins TRBV29-1 to TRBJ1-2; a possible D gene is TRBD1 (6 bases). Germline-derived CDR1 and CDR2 are SQVTM and ANQGSEA. The CDR3 is made up of 12 amino acids. The V end lost 0 bases, the J end lost 8 bases, and 10 bases lay between the germline ends. CDR3 in DNA: TGCAGCGTTGAAGAGGACAGTACAGGCTACACCTTC. Residues: CSVEEDSTGYTF.

The chain recombines TRBV29-1 with TRBJ2-3, with 8 positions matching TRBD2. The J segment lost 3 bases and the V segment lost 6 bases, leaving 8 bases of the junction unmatched. The CDR3 has 14 residues. The germline V gene has CDR1 SQVTM and CDR2 ANQGSEA. The CDR3 here is CSVPRGGATDTQYF. CDR3 coding DNA: TGCAGCGTCCCTCGGGGGGGAGCAACAGATACGCAGTATTTT.

In its sample, this clonotype was seen once. The chain combines TRBV29-1 with TRBJ1-1; 8 bases are shared with TRBD1. V lost 6 bases, J lost 4 bases, and 13 bases stayed unmatched. The CDR3 length is 15 residues. Germline CDR1 SQVTM, CDR2 ANQGSEA. The CDR3 DNA sequence: TGCAGCGTGCCAGACCACAGGGGGGGAGTCACTGAAGCTTTCTTT. Translating gives CSVPDHRGGVTEAFF.